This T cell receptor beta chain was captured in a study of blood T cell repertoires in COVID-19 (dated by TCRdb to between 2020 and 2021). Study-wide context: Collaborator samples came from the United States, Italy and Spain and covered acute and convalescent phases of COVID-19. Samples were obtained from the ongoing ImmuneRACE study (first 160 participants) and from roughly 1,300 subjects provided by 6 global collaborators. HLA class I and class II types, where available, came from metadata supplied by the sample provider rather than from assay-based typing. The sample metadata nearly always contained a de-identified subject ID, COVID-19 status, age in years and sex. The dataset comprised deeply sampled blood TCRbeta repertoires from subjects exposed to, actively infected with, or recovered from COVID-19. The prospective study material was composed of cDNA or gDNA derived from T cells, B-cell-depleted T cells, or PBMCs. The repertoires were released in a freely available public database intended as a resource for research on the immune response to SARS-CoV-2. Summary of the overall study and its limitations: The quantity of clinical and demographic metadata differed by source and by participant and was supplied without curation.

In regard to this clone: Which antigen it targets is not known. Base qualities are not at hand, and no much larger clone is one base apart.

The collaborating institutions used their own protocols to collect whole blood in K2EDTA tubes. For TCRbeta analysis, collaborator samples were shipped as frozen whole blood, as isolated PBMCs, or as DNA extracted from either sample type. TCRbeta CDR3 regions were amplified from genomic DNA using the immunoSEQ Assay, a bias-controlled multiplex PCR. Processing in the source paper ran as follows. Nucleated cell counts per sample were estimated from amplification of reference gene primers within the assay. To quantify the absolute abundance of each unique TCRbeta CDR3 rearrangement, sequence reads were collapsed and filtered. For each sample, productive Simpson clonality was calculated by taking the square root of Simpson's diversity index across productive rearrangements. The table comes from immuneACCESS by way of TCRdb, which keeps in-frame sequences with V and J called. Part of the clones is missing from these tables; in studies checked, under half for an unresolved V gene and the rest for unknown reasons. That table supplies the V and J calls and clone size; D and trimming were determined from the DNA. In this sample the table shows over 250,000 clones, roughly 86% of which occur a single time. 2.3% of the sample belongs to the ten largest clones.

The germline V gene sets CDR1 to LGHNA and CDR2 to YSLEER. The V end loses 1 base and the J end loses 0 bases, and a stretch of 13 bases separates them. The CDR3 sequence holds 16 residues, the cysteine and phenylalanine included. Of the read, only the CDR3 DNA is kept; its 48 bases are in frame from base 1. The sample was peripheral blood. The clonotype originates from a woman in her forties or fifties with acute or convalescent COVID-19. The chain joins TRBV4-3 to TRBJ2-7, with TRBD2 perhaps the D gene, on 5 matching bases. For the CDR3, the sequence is CASSQGYQDFSYEQYF. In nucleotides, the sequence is TGCGCCAGCAGCCAAGGGTATCAGGACTTCTCCTACGAGCAGTACTTC.